The present TCR beta chain was sequenced within a study of cytomegalovirus exposure and HLA in healthy donors. Study outcomes and limitations: The study designated 150 to 200 TCR beta chains cytomegalovirus-associated. Many donors carried some public TCRs, although rarity characterized most TCR sequences. A few CMV-associated chains were confirmed in vitro to be specific for CMV antigens.

Method: immunoSEQ multiplex PCR; TCRdb's copy keeps in-frame clones and lacks some. Seen here are about 49,000 clones, about 93% observed once, and the top ten hold around 8%. Regarding this clone: What it binds is unknown.

The CDR3 totals 15 residues. The J segment lost 5 bases and the V segment lost 0 bases, leaving 3 bases of the junction unmatched. Germline loops: CDR1 MGHRA, CDR2 YSYEKL. Donors came from a validation cohort of 90 to 150 subjects, distinct from the first 666-subject cohort. The sample comprised PBMCs. The chain has TRBV4-1 and TRBJ1-4; 7 bases are a match to TRBD1. This clonotype was obtained from a woman aged 18-29 years in good health and CMV-seropositive. DNA for the CDR3: TGCGCCAGCAGCCAAGACAGGGGGTCGAATGAAAAACTGTTTTTT. It encodes CASSQDRGSNEKLFF.